This T cell receptor (beta chain) appears in the sequencing data of a study of breast tumors, draining lymph nodes, adjacent tissues (TCRdb year 2016). General notes on the study: In breast cancer patients, the study compared the TCR beta repertoires of tumor, adjacent nontumor tissue and axillary lymph nodes. The study was designed to assess the relationships and possible T-cell exchange between tumor, surrounding tissue and draining lymph node repertoires in human breast cancer. Paper-wide results and their limitations: In luminal-like breast cancer, tumor and nontumor tissue repertoires resembled each other significantly more than in basal-like breast cancer. The data were considered consistent with most tumor T cells being derived from the lymph node and subsequently expanding within tumor tissue. Tumors showed preferential V and J gene usage, and their T-cell repertoire diversity fell below that of lymph nodes yet above that of nontumor tissue. The conclusion that tumor T cells originate in lymph nodes was presented as consistent with a hypothesis rather than as directly demonstrated.

The germline V and J ends show losses of 4 bases and 3 bases respectively, and no gene match explains 8 bases of the junction. Inclusive of the bounding cysteine and phenylalanine, the CDR3 is 17 residues long. Only the CDR3 DNA stays, 51 bases, in frame from base 1. For CDR1 and CDR2, the germline V gene lists SGHVS and FQNEAQ. Sequencing took place on an Illumina HiSeq 2000. Multiplex PCR amplification was used to generate the TCR beta chain libraries. The amplified TCR beta chain products were analyzed by high-throughput sequencing. In-frame beta chains were kept once TCRdb had trimmed the public reads at Q25 with fastp and called clones with MiXCR. All rows with the same CDR3 protein become a single entry with the most common DNA and genes. Present in this sample are 65,000 to 80,000 distinct CDR3 sequences, approximately 19% of which were seen just once. 2% to 2.5% of the sample goes to the ten largest clones.

Lymph node samples were obtained from the axillary draining lymph nodes of breast cancer patients. This clonotype was detected ten times or more. Its antigen has not been determined. Base quality data are lacking; no much larger clone is found one base away. The specimen sequenced was axillary lymph node tissue. The TCR comes from a female donor with breast cancer. Some clones in this sample may be carry-over from other donors' samples. The chain employs TRBV7-8 and TRBJ2-1; TRBD2 fits 11 bases in the junction. The CDR3 protein: CASSSSGGMSSYNEQFF. The nucleotide sequence is TGTGCCAGCAGCTCTAGCGGGGGGATGAGTAGCTACAATGAGCAGTTCTTC.